A selection of T cell receptor beta chains follows, all from one sample in a study of T cells expressing NK-cell markers. TCRdb re-analyzed the 5' RACE reads; it lists each CDR3 protein once, without DNA. The sample holds under 200,000 distinct CDR3 sequences. Source material: blood T cells: a sorted CD56 or NKG2C T cell subset, CD4+ or CD8+ T cells, or bulk PBMC T cells (not recorded which). Receptors originate from a woman between 18 and 70 years old in good health. Each CDR3 is given with its conserved first and last residue. Fields, in order: V gene, J gene, CDR3 protein.

v_gene: TRBV2; j_gene: TRBJ1-2; CDR3aa: CASRGDHYGYTF
v_gene: TRBV9; j_gene: TRBJ1-2; CDR3aa: CASSPGPQAGYGYTF
v_gene: TRBV7-2; j_gene: TRBJ2-3; CDR3aa: CASSFQRGASTDTQYF
v_gene: TRBV18; j_gene: TRBJ2-1; CDR3aa: CASSPSGGYNEQFF
v_gene: TRBV12-3/TRBV12-4; j_gene: TRBJ1-6; CDR3aa: CASSLREGAESPLHF
v_gene: TRBV4-1; j_gene: TRBJ1-6; CDR3aa: CASSQAKGADSSPLHF
v_gene: TRBV7-8; j_gene: TRBJ2-3; CDR3aa: CASSLMDNPSTDTQYF
v_gene: TRBV12-3/TRBV12-4; j_gene: TRBJ2-1; CDR3aa: CASSPAQRNYNEQFF
v_gene: TRBV20-1; j_gene: TRBJ2-5; CDR3aa: CSARVGSRHKETQYF
v_gene: TRBV9; j_gene: TRBJ1-3; CDR3aa: CASSVLGQAGNTIYF
v_gene: TRBV5-1; j_gene: TRBJ1-2; CDR3aa: CASSRGGGQNYGYTF
v_gene: TRBV29-1; j_gene: TRBJ2-7; CDR3aa: CSVEESRYEQYF
v_gene: TRBV10-3; j_gene: TRBJ1-2; CDR3aa: CAAQGDRANYGYTF